Reported below is one TCR beta chain. One end of the junction does not line up with germline, which may come from a read error. The sample belongs to a study of Graves' ophthalmopathy and Graves' hyperthyroidism. Beta-chain TCR CDR3 regions were amplified from RNA transcripts. A first-round RT-PCR used HTBI primers, followed by a second-round multiplex PCR. TCRdb recomputed calls from the multiplex PCR reads with MiXCR, one row per CDR3 protein. The table includes approximately 640,000 distinct CDR3 sequences, approximately 39% detected once. The CDR3 length is 16 residues. Germline lookup yields CDR1 SNHLY and CDR2 FYNNEI.

This chain uses TRBV2 with TRBJ1-2; TRBD1 agrees at 10 bases. The sample comprised peripheral blood. The clonotype was recovered from an adult man with Graves' ophthalmopathy. The CDR3 protein is CATSERTGGPDYGYTF. The CDR3 nucleotides are TGTGCCACCAGTGAACGGACAGGGGGGCCAGACTATGGCTACACCTTC.